The clone carrying this TCR beta chain came up once. Its antigen is as yet unknown. The source of the sample is a study of cytomegalovirus exposure and HLA in healthy donors. General study points: Presence/absence analyses assumed roughly uniform sequencing depth across donors.

Germline V CDR1 and CDR2: SGHVS, FQNEAQ. V lost 6 bases, J lost 5 bases, and 17 bases lay in between. CDR3 size: 15 residues. With 60 Vbeta and 13 Jbeta primers, the PCR was carried out. TCRdb's copy holds only in-frame clones and misses some; the assay was immunoSEQ multiplex PCR. The table lists some 160,000 clones, around 73% of them singletons. This clonotype was sampled from a man aged 55 to 70 in good health and CMV-seronegative. The specimen was PBMCs. This chain joins TRBV7-8 and TRBJ2-1, with D perhaps TRBD2 (6 bases). The CDR3 DNA is TGTGCCAGCAGACCCGCGGGACGGAGCCACAATGAGCAGTTCTTC. Translating it yields CASRPAGRSHNEQFF.